This TCR beta chain was recorded in a study of blood T cell repertoires in COVID-19. Study as a whole: Acute-phase and convalescent COVID-19 samples originated in the United States, Italy and Spain. Sources were T cells, B-cell-depleted T cells, or PBMCs; the material itself was cDNA or gDNA.

Authors' data handling: Using reference gene primer amplification, nucleated cell counts were estimated. Using immunoSEQ multiplex PCR, the repertoire was profiled, and TCRdb retains in-frame clones only, with some absent. The DNA was the basis for D and trimming; V, J and clone size are from that table. The sample holds about 40,000 clones, 85% seen once. The V segment lost 3 bases and the J segment 2 bases; nucleotides outside the gene matches: 9. Germline lookup yields CDR1 KGHSH and CDR2 LQKENI. The CDR3 has 16 amino acids. Sequencing was carried out using peripheral blood. This TCR was sampled from a man aged 45 to 65 with active COVID-19. This chain joins TRBV18 and TRBJ1-1; 7 bases agree with TRBD1. CDR3 sequence reads: CASSPGQPEGNTEAFF. CDR3 in DNA: TGTGCCAGCTCACCGGGACAGCCCGAGGGAAACACTGAAGCTTTCTTT.